This T cell receptor (beta chain) stems from a study of T cell responses to AZD1222 COVID-19 vaccine (dated by TCRdb to about 2021). Regarding the research as a whole: AZD1222 recipients with second doses at about 4 weeks or about 12 weeks were pooled, because spike-specific TCR depth and breadth did not differ between schedules. A total of about 240 trial participants underwent TCR sequencing, of whom nearly 210 received two doses of AZD1222 and 26 received two doses of the MenACWY control vaccine. Trial participants were enrolled into age subgroups of 18-55, 56-69 and 70-plus years, which contained about 150, 27 and 61 TCR-sequenced participants, respectively.

The study at large found these results: Conclusions about previously exposed vaccinees were limited because only 5 or 6 AZD1222 recipients were SARS-CoV-2 seropositive at baseline. Nearly half of unique spike-specific TCRs reportedly recognized epitopes outside regions mutated in the B.1.351 and B.1.1.7 variants. After two AZD1222 doses, spike-specific TCR breadth and depth were significantly higher than at day 0 and than in MenACWY recipients. The 56-69-year group was small, and its depth increase did not reach significance, likely because of low power. Because no samples from the day 14 peak response were available, repertoires could be characterized only after the peak T cell response. The vaccine-associated CD4 TCRs covered the entire spike protein, and the dominant responses fell in regions 160-218 and 743-854. Participants were mostly white British and included more females than males, and it was suggested by the authors that clonal diversity may have been underestimated.

The time point label for this specimen denotes: baseline before first vaccination. Vaccinee samples were obtained from the UK trials COV001 and COV002, which included a single-blind randomized controlled phase 2/3 trial of AZD1222 (ChAdOx1 nCoV-19) in healthy adults. Trial participant PBMC samples were collected at day 0 and day 28 after the second dose for TCRbeta chain sequencing. V loses 6 bases, J loses 0 bases, and the germline ends lie 15 bases apart. CDR1 is given as MRHNA and CDR2 as SNTAGT, both from the germline V gene. Including cysteine and phenylalanine, the CDR3 has 16 amino acids. Only the CDR3 region is kept as DNA, spanning 48 bases read in frame from base 1. The CDR3 regions of human TCRbeta chains were analyzed by immunosequencing. In the original analysis: Repertoire TCRs were matched against a reference library of SARS-CoV-2-specific TCRs generated with the MIRA antigen-specificity platform. Breadth was defined as the fraction of unique TCRs that were SARS-CoV-2-associated, and depth was defined as the fraction of total T cells that were SARS-CoV-2-associated. Each spike-specific TCR was assigned to its reactive spike region and to a CD4 or CD8 class using the MIRA data. Log10-transformed breadth and depth values were compared by one-way ANOVA with Sidak's multiple comparisons tests. The clones in this table, taken by TCRdb from immuneACCESS, are in-frame only. Not every clone is retained; where verified, under half of the shortfall comes from an unresolved V gene, and the cause of the rest is unknown. That table supplies the V and J calls and clone size; D and trimming were determined from the DNA. This sample gives some 130,000 clones in total; roughly nine tenths of them show up just once. Of the sample, approximately 1.4% falls within the top ten clones.

About this clone: No cognate antigen has been identified for it. No much larger clone is present one base from it, and per-base qualities are unavailable.

Rearrangement joined TRBV6-4 to TRBJ2-1; TRBD1 is possibly the D segment (6 matching bases). The sequence came from an adult in good health. Material: peripheral blood, obtained on day 0 of AZD1222 vaccination. The nucleotide sequence is given as TGTGCCAGCAGATTGCCCGGACAGAGCTCCTACAATGAGCAGTTCTTC. The encoded protein is CASRLPGQSSYNEQFF.